This passage covers 19 T cell receptor beta chains from one sample sequenced in a study of breast tumors, draining lymph nodes, adjacent tissues. Breast cancer patients provided tissue from their axillary draining lymph nodes. TCRdb called the multiplex PCR reads again in MiXCR, with one record for every CDR3 protein. The sample has nearly 110,000 distinct CDR3 sequences; roughly 33% are singletons. Sample: axillary lymph node tissue. These receptors were collected from a female donor with breast cancer. Some clones in this sample may be carry-over from other donors' samples.

This clonotype was counted between two and nine times. The chain has TRBV27 and TRBJ1-1; perhaps TRBD1 as D (5 bases). There are 10 residues in the CDR3. Trimming removed 8 bases at V and 4 bases at J, with 5 bases between. Germline V gene lookup returns CDR1 MNHEY and CDR2 SMNVEV (reference sequence). The CDR3 region has the DNA TGTGCCAGCGGGGGCACTGAAGCTTTCTTT. This gives the protein CASGGTEAFF.

The V and J genes are TRBV10-3 and TRBJ1-2, with 8 bases matching TRBD1. Germline CDR1 is ENHRY and CDR2 is SYGVKD. Trimming removed 3 bases from V and 11 bases from J; junction bases left unmatched: 8. CDR3 length: 13 residues. Here the CDR3 reads CAISDPGQASYTF. Here the CDR3 DNA reads TGTGCCATCAGTGATCCGGGACAGGCATCATACACCTTC.

To note about this clonotype: This may arise from a read error, as a much more abundant clone is one base away. V and J are TRBV6-5 and TRBJ1-5; D possibly corresponds to TRBD1 (6 bases). Germline V lookup: CDR1 MNHEY, CDR2 SVGAGI. This CDR3 is 12 amino acids long. V lost 5 bases and J 7 bases, leaving 9 bases between the germline ends. CDR3 amino acids: CASSPGAQPQHF. The DNA of the CDR3 is TGTGCCAGCAGTCCAGGGGCACAGCCCCAGCATTTT.

In its sample, this clonotype was seen many times. CDR3 nucleotide sequence: TGTGCCAGTAGTATACGTGGGGGCGGGGTCCCTGGCTACACCTTC. Amino acid sequence: CASSIRGGGVPGYTF. The chain joins TRBV19 to TRBJ1-2; TRBD1 might be the D (6 bases). Germline lookup yields CDR1 LNHDA and CDR2 SQIVND (reference sequence). V lost 2 bases to trimming and J lost 7 bases, with 17 bases between them. This CDR3 spans 15 amino acids.

This clonotype has at least ten counts. The chain recombines TRBV20-1 with TRBJ2-3; D gene unclear. CDR1 DFQATT and CDR2 SNEGSKA come from the germline V gene (reference sequence). The ends were cut back, 6 bases at V and 2 bases at J, with 15 bases in the middle. The CDR3 length is 14 residues. This CDR3 is CSAPLRWNTDTQYF. The CDR3 bases are TGCAGTGCCCCCCTCAGGTGGAACACAGATACGCAGTATTTT.

This clonotype was recorded at least ten times. The genes are TRBV20-1 and TRBJ1-4, with 7 bases aligning to TRBD1. CDR3 length equals 11 residues. Trimming at V came to 3 bases and at J to 14 bases, leaving 6 bases not matched to a gene. CDR1 and CDR2 from the germline V gene are DFQATT and SNEGSKA (reference sequence). This CDR3 reads CSASAGTVLFF. CDR3 DNA: TGCAGTGCTAGCGCCGGGACAGTTCTGTTTTTT.

The chain uses TRBV9 and TRBJ2-5; TRBD1 agrees at 10 bases. With 4 bases clipped from V and 4 bases from J, the junction kept 7 bases outside the gene matches. This CDR3 comprises 15 residues. The germline V gene has CDR1 SGDLS and CDR2 YYNGEE. The CDR3 bases are TGTGCCAGCAGCATCACGGGACAGGGGTCAGAGACCCAGTACTTC. It translates to CASSITGQGSETQYF.

This clonotype has ten or more counts. J is TRBJ2-2 and V is TRBV5-1; no firm D call. This CDR3 is built from 15 residues. In germline, CDR1 is SGHRS, CDR2 YFSETQ. Trimming left V 0 bases short and J 5 bases short, with 11 bases between. CDR3 sequence (DNA): TGCGCCAGCAGCTTGGACGCTAAGAAGACCGGGGAGCTGTTTTTT. This codes for CASSLDAKKTGELFF. Together with reference TRBV5-1 and TRBJ2-2, the CDR3 gives the full variable domain: KAGVTQTPRYLIKTRGQQVTLSCSPISGHRSVSWYQQTPGQGLQFLFEYFSETQRNKGNFPGRFSGRQFSNSRSEMNVSTLELGDSALYLCASSLDAKKTGELFFGEGSRLTVL.

This clonotype was observed at least ten times. The V and J genes are TRBV6-1 and TRBJ1-3; 9 nucleotides match TRBD1. Germline V gene lookup returns CDR1 MNHNS and CDR2 SASEGT. This CDR3 has 16 amino acids. Trimming took 3 bases from V and 5 from J; bases not matched to a gene: 8. The CDR3, as DNA: TGTGCCAGCAGTGAGAATCCGACAGGGGGAAGAAACACCATATATTTT. This sequence encodes CASSENPTGGRNTIYF.

The chain links TRBV19 to TRBJ1-1; the match to TRBD1 covers 8 bases. This CDR3 is built from 15 residues. Per the germline V gene, CDR1 is LNHDA and CDR2 is SQIVND (reference sequence). After removal of 6 bases from V and 1 base from J, the junction contained 7 bases not matched to a gene. In DNA, the CDR3 is TGTGCCAGTAGCCCGACAGGGGTACGGAACACTGAAGCTTTCTTT. Its protein product is CASSPTGVRNTEAFF.

This clonotype was observed many times. The rearrangement uses TRBV5-1 and TRBJ2-5; 8 nucleotides match TRBD2. Per the germline V gene, CDR1 is SGHRS and CDR2 is YFSETQ. The CDR3 has 14 residues. V lost 6 bases and J lost 1; bases outside the gene matches: 5. CDR3 amino acids: CASTLSGTQETQYF. CDR3 nucleotide sequence: TGCGCCAGCACCCTTAGCGGGACCCAAGAGACCCAGTACTTC. Looking up the rest from reference TRBV5-1 and TRBJ2-5 gives the full variable domain: KAGVTQTPRYLIKTRGQQVTLSCSPISGHRSVSWYQQTPGQGLQFLFEYFSETQRNKGNFPGRFSGRQFSNSRSEMNVSTLELGDSALYLCASTLSGTQETQYFGPGTRLLVL.

This clonotype has a handful of counts. This may stem from a read error, because a much larger clone lies one nucleotide away. This sequence joins TRBV6-1 and TRBJ1-4; tentative D call: TRBD1 (5 bases). Per the germline V gene, CDR1 is MNHNS and CDR2 is SASEGT. V lost 6 bases to trimming and J lost 2 bases, with 13 bases between them. This CDR3 has 15 amino acids. The CDR3 loop is CASRPSRATNEKLFF. The DNA of the CDR3 is TGTGCCAGCAGACCCTCCAGGGCCACTAATGAAAAACTGTTTTTT.

This clonotype appeared many times. This chain joins TRBV7-9 and TRBJ1-2; weak D call: TRBD1 (5 bases). V lost 2 bases to trimming and J lost 14 bases, with 21 bases between them. Germline-derived CDR1 and CDR2 are SEHNR and FQNEAQ (reference sequence). This CDR3 is 14 amino acids long. The DNA of the CDR3 is TGTGCCAGCAGCTTACCGGACATCTTTACCCCCTTAACCTTC. This gives the protein CASSLPDIFTPLTF.

This clonotype was counted ten times or more. V gene TRBV7-2 combines with J gene TRBJ2-3; 9 bases match TRBD1. This CDR3 is 15 amino acids long. Germline V gene sequence: CDR1 SGHTA, CDR2 FQGNSA. V lost 1 base to trimming and J lost 4 bases; unmatched junction nucleotides: 3. Written as DNA, the CDR3 is TGTGCCAGCAGCTTAGGGACAGGGGTGTCAGATACGCAGTATTTT. Encoded protein: CASSLGTGVSDTQYF. The full variable domain, rest sourced from reference TRBV7-2 and TRBJ2-3, is GAGVSQSPSNKVTEKGKDVELRCDPISGHTALYWYRQSLGQGLEFLIYFQGNSAPDKSGLPSDRFSAERTGGSVSTLTIQRTQQEDSAVYLCASSLGTGVSDTQYFGPGTRLTVL.

There are many counts of this clonotype. This chain joins TRBV19 and TRBJ1-5, with a possible D match to TRBD1 (5 bases). The V gene lost 5 bases and the J gene lost 0 bases, with 14 bases spanning the gap. CDR1 and CDR2 from the germline V gene are LNHDA and SQIVND (reference sequence). CDR3 size: 16 residues. For the CDR3, the DNA is TGTGCCAGTAGTTCCCTGACAGAACATAGCAATCAGCCCCAGCATTTT. Translation: CASSSLTEHSNQPQHF.

In this sample, this clonotype turned up many times. The chain employs TRBV7-3 and TRBJ2-2, with D possibly TRBD1 on 5 matching bases. Germline CDR1 and CDR2: SGHTA and FQGTGA. Between the trimmed V and J ends, which lost 4 bases and 1 base, there was a span of 7 bases. This CDR3 contains 14 residues. As DNA, the CDR3 is TGTGCCAGCAGCTCCGGACAGAACACCGGGGAGCTGTTTTTT. Protein: CASSSGQNTGELFF.

The chain joins TRBV28 to TRBJ2-4; TRBD2 might be the D (5 bases). Germline V gene sequence: CDR1 MDHEN, CDR2 SYDVKM. This CDR3 has 16 amino acids. V shed 7 bases and J shed 0 bases, with 16 bases lying between them. The CDR3 nucleotides read TGTGCCAGCACCGAGGACTGGCCGGGAGCCAAAAACATTCAGTACTTC. It translates to CASTEDWPGAKNIQYF.

The genes are TRBV20-1 and TRBJ2-3; 9 positions agree with TRBD2. Germline lookup yields CDR1 DFQATT and CDR2 SNEGSKA (reference sequence). Trimming took 6 bases from V and 7 from J; bases not matched to a gene: 11. CDR3 size: 14 residues. The CDR3 sequence: CSANRAGGPNTQYF. The CDR3 region has the DNA TGCAGTGCAAATCGGGCGGGGGGGCCAAATACGCAGTATTTT.

This clonotype was recorded many times. The chain joins TRBV29-1 to TRBJ2-3; D call uncertain. This CDR3 comprises 12 residues. Germline assignment: CDR1 SQVTM and CDR2 ANQGSEA. With 6 bases removed from V and 3 bases from J, the gap between germline ends came to 10 bases. In DNA form, the CDR3 reads TGCAGCGTCCTGTGGGGAACAGATACGCAGTATTTT. Its translation is CSVLWGTDTQYF.